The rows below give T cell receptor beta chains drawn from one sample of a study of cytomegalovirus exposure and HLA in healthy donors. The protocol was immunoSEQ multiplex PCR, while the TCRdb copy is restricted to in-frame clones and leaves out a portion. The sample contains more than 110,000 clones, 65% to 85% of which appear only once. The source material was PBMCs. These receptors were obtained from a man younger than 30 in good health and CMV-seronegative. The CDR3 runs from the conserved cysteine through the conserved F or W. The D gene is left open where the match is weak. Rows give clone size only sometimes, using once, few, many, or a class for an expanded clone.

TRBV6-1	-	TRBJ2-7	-	TGTGCCAGCAGTGAATCATTGCTGATCAGGGGATCCTACGAGCAGTACTTC	CASSESLLIRGSYEQYF
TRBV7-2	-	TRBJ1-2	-	TGTGCCAGCAGCACTCGACAGGATTTCATTTATGGCTACACCTTC	CASSTRQDFIYGYTF
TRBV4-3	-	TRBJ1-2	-	TGCGCCAGCAGCCAAGATGAGGGGGGGGGCTCTCTCTACGGCTACACCTTC	CASSQDEGGGSLYGYTF
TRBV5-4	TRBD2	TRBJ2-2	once	TGTGCCAGCAGCTTAAAACTAGCGGGGGGGCCGATCACCGGGGAGCTGTTTTTT	CASSLKLAGGPITGELFF
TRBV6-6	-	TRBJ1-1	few	TGTGCCAGCAGTTACCCTACTAGGGGGAGGGACACTGAAGCTTTCTTT	CASSYPTRGRDTEAFF
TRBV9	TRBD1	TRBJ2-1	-	TGTGCCAGCAGCGGGGGACAGGGACTTTACAATGAGCAGTTCTTC	CASSGGQGLYNEQFF
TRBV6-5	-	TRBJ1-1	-	TGTGCCAGCGGGGGCTTGGGGAACACTGAAGCTTTCTTT	CASGGLGNTEAFF
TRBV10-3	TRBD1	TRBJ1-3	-	TGTGCCATCGGGGGACAGGCCGGCTCTGGAAACACCATATATTTT	CAIGGQAGSGNTIYF
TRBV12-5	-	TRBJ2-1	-	TGTGCTAGTGGTTTGACCGCTCCCCCTACTTACAATGAGCAGTTCTTC	CASGLTAPPTYNEQFF
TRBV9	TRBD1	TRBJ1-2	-	TGTGCCAGCAGTACAGGGGGCCGTGTTGATGGCTACACCTTC	CASSTGGRVDGYTF
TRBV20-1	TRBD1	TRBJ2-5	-	TGCAGCCCGACAGGGTCAGAGACCCAGTACTTC	CSPTGSETQYF
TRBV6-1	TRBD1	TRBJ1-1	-	TGTGCCAGCAGTGAGGGACAGGGTTTTATCAACACTGAAGCTTTCTTT	CASSEGQGFINTEAFF
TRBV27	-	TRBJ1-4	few	TGTGCCAGCAGCCCTCCGGGCCCGGGGAATGAAAAACTGTTTTTT	CASSPPGPGNEKLFF
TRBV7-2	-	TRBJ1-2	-	TGTGCCAGCAGCTCGAGGGACATCAACGGCTACACCTTC	CASSSRDINGYTF
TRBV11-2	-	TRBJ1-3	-	TGTGCCAGCAGCTTCGGCGGCTCTGGGGGAAACACCATATATTTT	CASSFGGSGGNTIYF
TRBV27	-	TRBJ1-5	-	TGTGCCAGCAGTTTAGGACACGGCAATCAGCCCCAGCATTTT	CASSLGHGNQPQHF
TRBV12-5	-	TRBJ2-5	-	TGTGCTAGTGGTTCTAGACAGAACCAAGAGACCCAGTACTTC	CASGSRQNQETQYF
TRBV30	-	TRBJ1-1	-	TGTGCCTGGAGTACAGGAGTGAACACTGAAGCTTTCTTT	CAWSTGVNTEAFF
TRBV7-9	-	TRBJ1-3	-	TGTGCCAGCAGCTTACGACGCGGAGGAGCGGGGGGAAACACCATATATTTT	CASSLRRGGAGGNTIYF
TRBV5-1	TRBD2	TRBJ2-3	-	TGCGCCAGCAGCTTGATTGCCTTAGCGGGGGGGGATACGCAGTATTTT	CASSLIALAGGDTQYF
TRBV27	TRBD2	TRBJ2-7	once	TGTGCCAGCAGTCCCCTAGGGACTACCTACGAGCAGTACTTC	CASSPLGTTYEQYF
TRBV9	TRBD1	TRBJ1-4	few	TGTGCCAGCAGCGAACAGGGGAATGAAAAACTGTTTTTT	CASSEQGNEKLFF
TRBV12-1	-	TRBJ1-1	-	TGTGCCAGCAGCCGCCGGACAGAGAACACTGAAGCTTTCTTT	CASSRRTENTEAFF
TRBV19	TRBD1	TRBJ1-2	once	TGTGCCAGTAGTGTACAAAGACAGGGTCCGATTGCTTCCTATGGCTACACCTTC	CASSVQRQGPIASYGYTF
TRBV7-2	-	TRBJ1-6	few	TGTGCCAGCAGCTTAGCCTCCACGGGGCCCCTCCACTTT	CASSLASTGPLHF
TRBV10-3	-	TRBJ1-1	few	TGTGCCATCGTGGGCGATTGGAACACTGAAGCTTTCTTT	CAIVGDWNTEAFF
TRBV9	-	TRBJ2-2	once	TGTGCCAGCAGCGCGGCGGGGGCCAGCACCGGGGAGCTGTTTTTT	CASSAAGASTGELFF